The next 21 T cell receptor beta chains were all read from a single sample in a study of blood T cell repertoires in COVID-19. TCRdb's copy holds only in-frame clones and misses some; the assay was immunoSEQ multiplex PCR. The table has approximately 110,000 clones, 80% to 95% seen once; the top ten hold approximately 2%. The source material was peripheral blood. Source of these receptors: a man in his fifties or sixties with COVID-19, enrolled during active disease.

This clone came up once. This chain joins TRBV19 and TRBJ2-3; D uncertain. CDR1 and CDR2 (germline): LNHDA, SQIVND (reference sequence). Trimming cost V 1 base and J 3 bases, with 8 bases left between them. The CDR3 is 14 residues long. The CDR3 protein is CASSIGRLTDTQYF. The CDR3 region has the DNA TGTGCCAGTAGTATAGGCAGATTAACAGATACGCAGTATTTT.

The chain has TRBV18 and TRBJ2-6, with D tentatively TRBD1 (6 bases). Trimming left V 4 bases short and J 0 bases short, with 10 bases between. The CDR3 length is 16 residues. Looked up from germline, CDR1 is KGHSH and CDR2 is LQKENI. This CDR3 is CASSLLQGSGANVLTF. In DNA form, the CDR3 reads TGTGCCAGCTCACTCTTACAGGGCTCTGGGGCCAACGTCCTGACTTTC. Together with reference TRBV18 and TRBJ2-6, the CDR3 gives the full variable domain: NAGVMQNPRHLVRRRGQEARLRCSPMKGHSHVYWYRQLPEEGLKFMVYLQKENIIDESGMPKERFSAEFPKEGPSILRIQQVVRGDSAAYFCASSLLQGSGANVLTFGAGSRLTVL.

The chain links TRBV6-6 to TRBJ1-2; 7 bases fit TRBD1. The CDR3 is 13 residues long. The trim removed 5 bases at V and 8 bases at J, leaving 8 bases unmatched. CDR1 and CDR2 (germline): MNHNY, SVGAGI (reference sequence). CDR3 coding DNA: TGTGCCAGCAGTAACCCGACAGGGAACGGCTACACCTTC. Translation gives CASSNPTGNGYTF.

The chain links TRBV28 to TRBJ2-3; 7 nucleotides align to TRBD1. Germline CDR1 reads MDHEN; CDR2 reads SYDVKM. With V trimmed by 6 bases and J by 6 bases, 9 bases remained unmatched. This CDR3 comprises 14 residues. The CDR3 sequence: CASSPNRGQDTQYF. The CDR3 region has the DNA TGTGCCAGCAGCCCTAACCGGGGACAGGATACGCAGTATTTT. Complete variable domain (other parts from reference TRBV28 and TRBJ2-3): DVKVTQSSRYLVKRTGEKVFLECVQDMDHENMFWYRQDPGLGLRLIYFSYDVKMKEKGDIPEGYSVSREKKERFSLILESASTNQTSMYLCASSPNRGQDTQYFGPGTRLTVL.

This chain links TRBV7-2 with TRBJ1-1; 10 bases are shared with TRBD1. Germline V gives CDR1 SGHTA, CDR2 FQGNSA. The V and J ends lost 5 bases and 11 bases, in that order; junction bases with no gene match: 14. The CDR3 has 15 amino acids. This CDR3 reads CASSHYTRQGARAFF. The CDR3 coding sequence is TGTGCCAGCAGCCACTACACCCGACAGGGGGCACGGGCTTTCTTT.

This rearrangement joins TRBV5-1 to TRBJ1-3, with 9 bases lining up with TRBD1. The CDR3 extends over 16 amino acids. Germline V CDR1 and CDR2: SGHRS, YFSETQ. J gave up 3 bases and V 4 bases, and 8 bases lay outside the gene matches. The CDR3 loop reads CASSVGQGASGNTIYF. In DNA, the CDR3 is TGCGCCAGCAGCGTGGGACAGGGAGCGAGTGGAAACACCATATATTTT.

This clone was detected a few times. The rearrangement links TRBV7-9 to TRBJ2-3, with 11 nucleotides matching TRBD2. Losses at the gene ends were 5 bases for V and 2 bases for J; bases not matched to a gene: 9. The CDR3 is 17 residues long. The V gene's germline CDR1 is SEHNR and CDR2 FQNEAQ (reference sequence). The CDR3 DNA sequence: TGTGCCAGCAGCCTAGACGGGACTAGCGGACTCACAGATACGCAGTATTTT. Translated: CASSLDGTSGLTDTQYF. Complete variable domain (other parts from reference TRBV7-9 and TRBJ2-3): DTGVSQNPRHKITKRGQNVTFRCDPISEHNRLYWYRQTLGQGPEFLTYFQNEAQLEKSRLLSDRFSAERPKGSFSTLEIQRTEQGDSAMYLCASSLDGTSGLTDTQYFGPGTRLTVL.

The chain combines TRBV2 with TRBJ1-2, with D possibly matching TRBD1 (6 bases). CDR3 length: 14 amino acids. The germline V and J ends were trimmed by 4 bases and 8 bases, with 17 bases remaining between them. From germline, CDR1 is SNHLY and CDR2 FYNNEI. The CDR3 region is CASSVTGSLGGYTF. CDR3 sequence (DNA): TGTGCCAGCAGTGTTACAGGGTCCTTGGGCGGCTACACCTTC.

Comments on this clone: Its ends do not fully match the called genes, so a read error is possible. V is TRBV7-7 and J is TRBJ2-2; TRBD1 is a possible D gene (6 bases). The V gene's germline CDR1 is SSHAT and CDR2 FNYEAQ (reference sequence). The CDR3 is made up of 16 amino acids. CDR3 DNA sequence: TGTGCTAGCAGCTCAGGGGTCCCCATCAACACCGGGGAGCTGTTTTTT. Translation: CASSSGVPINTGELFF.

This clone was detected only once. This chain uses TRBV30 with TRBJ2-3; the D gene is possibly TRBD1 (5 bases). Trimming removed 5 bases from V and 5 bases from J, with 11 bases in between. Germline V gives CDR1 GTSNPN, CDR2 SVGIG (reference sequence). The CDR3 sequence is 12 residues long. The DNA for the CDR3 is TGTGCCTGGTGGGGCAGGGAAGATACGCAGTATTTT. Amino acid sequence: CAWWGREDTQYF.

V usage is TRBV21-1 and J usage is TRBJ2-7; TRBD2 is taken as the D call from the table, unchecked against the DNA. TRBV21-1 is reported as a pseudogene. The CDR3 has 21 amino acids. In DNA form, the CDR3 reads TGTGCCAGCAGCAAAGGGGCCGGACTAGCGGGAGCTCCCCGCAGTAACTACGAGCAGTACGTC. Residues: CASSKGAGLAGAPRSNYEQYV.

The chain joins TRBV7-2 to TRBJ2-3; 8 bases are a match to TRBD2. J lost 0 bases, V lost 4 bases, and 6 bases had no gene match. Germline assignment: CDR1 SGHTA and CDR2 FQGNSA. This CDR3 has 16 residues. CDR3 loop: CASSSLGLGSTDTQYF. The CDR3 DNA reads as TGTGCCAGCAGCTCCCTGGGACTAGGTAGCACAGATACGCAGTATTTT.

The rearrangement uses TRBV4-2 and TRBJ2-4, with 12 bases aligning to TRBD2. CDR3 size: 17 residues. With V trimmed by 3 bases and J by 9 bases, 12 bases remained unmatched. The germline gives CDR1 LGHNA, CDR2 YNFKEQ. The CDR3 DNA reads TGTGCCAGCAGCCAGACGGGACTAGCGGGTGCCGGGGTCATTCAGTACTTC. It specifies CASSQTGLAGAGVIQYF.

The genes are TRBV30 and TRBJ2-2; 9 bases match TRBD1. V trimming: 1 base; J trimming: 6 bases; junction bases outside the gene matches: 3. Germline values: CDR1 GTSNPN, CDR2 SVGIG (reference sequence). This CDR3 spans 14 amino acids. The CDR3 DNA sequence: TGTGCCTGGAGTGCGGGACAGGGAGCCGGGGAGCTGTTTTTT. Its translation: CAWSAGQGAGELFF.

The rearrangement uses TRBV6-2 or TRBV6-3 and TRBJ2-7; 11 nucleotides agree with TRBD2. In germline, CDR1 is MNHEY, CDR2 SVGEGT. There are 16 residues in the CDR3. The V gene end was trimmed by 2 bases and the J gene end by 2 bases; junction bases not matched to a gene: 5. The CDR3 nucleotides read TGTGCCAGCAGTTACGGGGGGACTAGCGGAACCTACGAGCAGTACTTC. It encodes CASSYGGTSGTYEQYF.

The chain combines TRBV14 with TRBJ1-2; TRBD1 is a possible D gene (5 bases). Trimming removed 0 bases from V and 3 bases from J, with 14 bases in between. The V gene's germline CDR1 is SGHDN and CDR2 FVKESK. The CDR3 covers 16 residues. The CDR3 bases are TGTGCCAGCAGCCAAGATCTCGGGGGTTCCCACTATGGCTACACCTTC. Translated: CASSQDLGGSHYGYTF.

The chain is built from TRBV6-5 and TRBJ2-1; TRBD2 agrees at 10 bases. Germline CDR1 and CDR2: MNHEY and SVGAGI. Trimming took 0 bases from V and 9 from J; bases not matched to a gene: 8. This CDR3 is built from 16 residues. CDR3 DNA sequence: TGTGCCAGCAGTTACTCCCAAGCGGGAGGGCAGGGTGAGCAGTTCTTC. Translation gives CASSYSQAGGQGEQFF.

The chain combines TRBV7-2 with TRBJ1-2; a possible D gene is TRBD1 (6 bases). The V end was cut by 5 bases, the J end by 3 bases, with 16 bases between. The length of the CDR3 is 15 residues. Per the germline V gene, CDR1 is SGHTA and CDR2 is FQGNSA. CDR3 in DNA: TGTGCCAGCAGCCCTACCGGGGGGGCGGACTATGGCTACACCTTC. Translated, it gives CASSPTGGADYGYTF.

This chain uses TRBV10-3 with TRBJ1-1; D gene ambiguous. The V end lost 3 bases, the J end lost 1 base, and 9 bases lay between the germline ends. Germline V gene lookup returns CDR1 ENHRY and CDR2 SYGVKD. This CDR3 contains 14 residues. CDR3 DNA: TGTGCCATCAGTGAAGGCCCAGGGAACACTGAAGCTTTCTTT. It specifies CAISEGPGNTEAFF.

The CDR3 sequence is CASSGEIGGNQPQHF. CDR3 sequence (DNA): TGTGCCAGCAGTGGAGAAATAGGGGGCAATCAGCCCCAGCATTTT. This chain joins TRBV2 and TRBJ1-5; possibly TRBD1 for D (5 bases). V was cut by 4 bases and J by 2 bases, with 12 bases left in between. The CDR3 is made up of 15 amino acids. Germline-derived CDR1 and CDR2 are SNHLY and FYNNEI.

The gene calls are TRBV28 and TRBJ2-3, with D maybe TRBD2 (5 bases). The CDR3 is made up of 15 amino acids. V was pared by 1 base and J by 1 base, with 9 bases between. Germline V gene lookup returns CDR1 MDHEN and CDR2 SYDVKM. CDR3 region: CASSLFLAGTDTQYF. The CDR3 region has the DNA TGTGCCAGCAGTTTATTCCTAGCAGGCACAGATACGCAGTATTTT.